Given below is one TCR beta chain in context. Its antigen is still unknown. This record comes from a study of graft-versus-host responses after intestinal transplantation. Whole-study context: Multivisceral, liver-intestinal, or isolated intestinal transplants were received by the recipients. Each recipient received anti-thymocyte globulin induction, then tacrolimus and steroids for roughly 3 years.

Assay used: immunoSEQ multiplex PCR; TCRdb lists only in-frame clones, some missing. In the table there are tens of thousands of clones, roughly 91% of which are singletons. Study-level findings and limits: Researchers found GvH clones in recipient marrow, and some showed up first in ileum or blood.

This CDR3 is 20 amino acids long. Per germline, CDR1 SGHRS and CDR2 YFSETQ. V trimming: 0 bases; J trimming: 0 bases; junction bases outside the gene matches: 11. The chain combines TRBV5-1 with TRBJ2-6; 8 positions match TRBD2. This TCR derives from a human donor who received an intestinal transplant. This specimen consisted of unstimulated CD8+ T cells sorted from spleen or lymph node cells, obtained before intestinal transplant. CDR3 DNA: TGCGCCAGCAGCTTGGGTACGGGGGGGCCTGTCCTCTCTGGGGCCAACGTCCTGACTTTC. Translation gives CASSLGTGGPVLSGANVLTF.